One T cell receptor (beta chain) is described in this entry. Antigen unknown. TCRdb re-analyzed the 5' RACE reads; it lists each CDR3 protein once, without DNA. In total, the table holds around 150,000 distinct CDR3 sequences. CDR1 and CDR2 (germline): KGHDR, SFDVKD. The CDR3 spans 14 residues. The data stem from a study of monozygotic twins with inflammatory bowel disease. Study-level results: Using the inverse Simpson index, IBD patients had lower TCRbeta diversity than healthy co-twins. People with IBD had fewer clonotypes in common with others than healthy twins did, especially with disease activity.

The sequence was collected from a human donor with ulcerative colitis or Crohn's disease, or a healthy co-twin of an affected twin (not recorded which). Sequencing input: blood. This chain joins TRBV24-1 and TRBJ2-2. The chain's CDR3 is CATSRSSNTGELFF.